Shown below are 10 T cell receptor beta chains from a single sample sequenced in a study of cytomegalovirus exposure and HLA in healthy donors. Researchers ran the PCR with 60 Vbeta and 13 Jbeta primers. TCRdb keeps only in-frame clones here, not all; method: immunoSEQ multiplex PCR. This sample has some 160,000 clones, with approximately 81% found just once. Sequencing input: PBMCs. The receptors originated from a middle-aged woman in good health and CMV-seropositive.

This chain connects TRBV28 to TRBJ2-5; D is perhaps TRBD1 (6 bases). Trimming left V 7 bases short and J 5 bases short, with 14 bases between. The length of the CDR3 is 13 residues. Germline V gene data show CDR1 as MDHEN and CDR2 as SYDVKM. This chain's CDR3 is CASKDSPTETQYF. CDR3 bases: TGTGCCAGCAAGGACAGCCCAACGGAGACCCAGTACTTC. The full variable domain, in which reference TRBV28 and TRBJ2-5 provide the parts outside the CDR3, is DVKVTQSSRYLVKRTGEKVFLECVQDMDHENMFWYRQDPGLGLRLIYFSYDVKMKEKGDIPEGYSVSREKKERFSLILESASTNQTSMYLCASKDSPTETQYFGPGTRLLVL.

This clone appeared a few times. This sequence joins TRBV5-1 and TRBJ1-1; D is perhaps TRBD1 (5 bases). This CDR3 spans 11 amino acids. Germline V CDR1 and CDR2: SGHRS, YFSETQ. Trimming pared 5 bases from V and 8 bases from J, leaving 10 bases between. The CDR3 bases are TGCGCCAGCAGGAAGGGGCCAGAAGCTTTCTTT. As protein: CASRKGPEAFF.

The V call is TRBV4-3, the J call TRBJ1-4; TRBD1 aligns across 8 bases. Germline V gene sequence: CDR1 LGHNA, CDR2 YSLEER. Trimming at V came to 4 bases and at J to 7 bases, leaving 8 bases not matched to a gene. The CDR3 is 15 residues long. As DNA, the CDR3 is TGCGCCAGCAGCCCTCAGGGGGCGTATAGTGAAAAACTGTTTTTT. Its protein product is CASSPQGAYSEKLFF.

About this clone itself: This same CDR3 is encoded by further DNA sequences in the sample. The chain joins TRBV9 to TRBJ1-3; D is unresolved. The CDR3 runs 14 residues. Germline V gives CDR1 SGDLS, CDR2 YYNGEE. Trimming pared 2 bases from V and 0 bases from J, leaving 6 bases between. The CDR3 DNA sequence: TGTGCCAGCAGCGTCGGAGTCTCTGGAAACACCATATATTTT. This gives the protein CASSVGVSGNTIYF.

The V and J genes are TRBV18 and TRBJ2-3; 14 nucleotides line up with TRBD2. V lost 6 bases, J lost 5 bases, and 7 bases stayed unmatched. This CDR3 has 16 amino acids. CDR1 is KGHSH, CDR2 LQKENI, per germline. Written as DNA, the CDR3 is TGTGCCAGCTCGGGGACTAGCGGGGGCGGAGGAGATACGCAGTATTTT. It specifies CASSGTSGGGGDTQYF.

The chain joins TRBV28 to TRBJ1-1; D perhaps matches TRBD1 (6 bases). The CDR3 loop spans 13 amino acids. V shed 5 bases and J shed 0 bases, with 7 bases lying between them. In germline, CDR1 is MDHEN, CDR2 SYDVKM. The CDR3 region is CASSTGMNTEAFF. For the CDR3, the DNA is TGTGCCAGCAGTACAGGGATGAACACTGAAGCTTTCTTT.

The rearrangement links TRBV15 to TRBJ2-7; D is ambiguous. V was clipped by 0 bases and J by 9 bases, with 9 bases between them. This CDR3 comprises 12 residues. Germline lookup yields CDR1 LNHNV and CDR2 YYDKDF (reference sequence). The CDR3 bases are TGTGCCACCAGCAGAGATCTTGCGTCGCAGTACTTC. It codes for CATSRDLASQYF.

This clone was counted a single time. The chain recombines TRBV5-1 with TRBJ2-6, with 9 bases matching TRBD1. The CDR3 is 18 amino acids. Germline loops: CDR1 SGHRS, CDR2 YFSETQ. Trimming removed 3 bases from V and 4 bases from J; junction bases left unmatched: 11. The CDR3 is CASSSLQGARLGANVLTF. The CDR3, as DNA: TGCGCCAGCAGCTCACTACAGGGGGCGCGGCTGGGGGCCAACGTCCTGACTTTC.

The chain has TRBV5-1 and TRBJ2-1; TRBD1 agrees at 8 bases. The CDR3 consists of 14 residues. The V gene's germline CDR1 is SGHRS and CDR2 YFSETQ. After removal of 5 bases from V and 9 bases from J, the junction contained 10 bases not matched to a gene. The CDR3 here is CASRTDRGAGEQFF. CDR3 in DNA: TGCGCCAGCAGAACCGACAGGGGAGCGGGTGAGCAGTTCTTC.

This clone was detected a few times. The chain combines TRBV9 with TRBJ1-1; 7 bases fit TRBD1. The CDR3 covers 13 residues. The trim removed 3 bases at V and 4 bases at J, leaving 3 bases unmatched. Germline-derived CDR1 and CDR2 are SGDLS and YYNGEE. The CDR3 DNA is TGTGCCAGCAGCGCAGCAGGGGGCACTGAAGCTTTCTTT. It is translated as CASSAAGGTEAFF.